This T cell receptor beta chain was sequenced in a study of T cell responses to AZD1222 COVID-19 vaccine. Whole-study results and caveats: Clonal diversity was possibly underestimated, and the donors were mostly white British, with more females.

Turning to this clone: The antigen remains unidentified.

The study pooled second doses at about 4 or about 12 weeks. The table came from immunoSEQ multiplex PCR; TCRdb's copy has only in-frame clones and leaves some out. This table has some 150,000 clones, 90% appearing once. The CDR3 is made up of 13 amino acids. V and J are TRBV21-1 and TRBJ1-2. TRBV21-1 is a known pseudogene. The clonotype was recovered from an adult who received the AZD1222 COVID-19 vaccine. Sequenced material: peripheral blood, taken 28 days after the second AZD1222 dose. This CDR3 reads CASSTFQASGYTF. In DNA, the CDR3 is TGTGCCAGCAGCACTTTCCAAGCGAGTGGCTACACCTTC.